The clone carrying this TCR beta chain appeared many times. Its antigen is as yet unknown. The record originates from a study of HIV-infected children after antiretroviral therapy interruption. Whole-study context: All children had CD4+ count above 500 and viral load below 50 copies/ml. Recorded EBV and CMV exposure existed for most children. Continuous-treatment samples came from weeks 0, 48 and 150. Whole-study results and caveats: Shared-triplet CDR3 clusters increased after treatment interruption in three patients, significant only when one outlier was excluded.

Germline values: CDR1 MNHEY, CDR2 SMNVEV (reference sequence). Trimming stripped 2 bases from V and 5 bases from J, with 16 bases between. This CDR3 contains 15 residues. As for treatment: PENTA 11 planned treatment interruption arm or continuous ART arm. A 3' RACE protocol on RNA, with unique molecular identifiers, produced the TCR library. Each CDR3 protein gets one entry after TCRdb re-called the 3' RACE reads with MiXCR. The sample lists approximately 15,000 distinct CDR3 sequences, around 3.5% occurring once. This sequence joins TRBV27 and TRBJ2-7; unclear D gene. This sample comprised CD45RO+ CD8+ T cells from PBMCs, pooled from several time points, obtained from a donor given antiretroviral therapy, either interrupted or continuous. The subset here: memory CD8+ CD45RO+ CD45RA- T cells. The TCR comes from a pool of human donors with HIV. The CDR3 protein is CASSLSLLARDEQYF. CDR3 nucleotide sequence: TGTGCCAGCAGTTTAAGTCTTTTGGCTCGCGACGAGCAGTACTTC.